The following is a T cell receptor (beta chain) sequence with its context. The ends were cut back, 2 bases at V and 0 bases at J, with 9 bases in the middle. The CDR3 spans 15 residues. CDR1 is SGHTS, CDR2 YDEGEE, per germline. This sample was included in a study of blood T cell repertoires in COVID-19. Profiling relied on immunoSEQ multiplex PCR, and the TCRdb table lists in-frame clones only, not all of them. Here the sample spans 95,000 to 150,000 clones, about 79% being singletons. The sequence was obtained from a woman between 65 and 79 years old with acute or convalescent COVID-19. Sequencing used peripheral blood. The chain employs TRBV5-8 and TRBJ1-5; D is unclear. The CDR3 protein is CASSLGRVSNQPQHF. In DNA, the CDR3 is TGTGCCAGCAGCTTAGGGCGGGTTAGCAATCAGCCCCAGCATTTT.